These 3 T cell receptor beta chains were sequenced from one sample in a study of cytomegalovirus exposure and HLA in healthy donors. The study ran its PCR with 60 Vbeta and 13 Jbeta primers. Sequenced by immunoSEQ multiplex PCR; TCRdb stores in-frame clones only, minus some. The sample carries 200,000 to 250,000 clones, 55% to 75% recorded once. Sequencing input: PBMCs. All receptors come from a middle-aged man in good health and CMV-seropositive.

This clone has a handful of counts. This chain connects TRBV11-2 to TRBJ2-5, with D possibly matching TRBD2 (7 bases). The CDR3 is 17 amino acids. Germline V lookup: CDR1 SGHAT, CDR2 FQNNGV. Trimming stripped 4 bases from V and 5 bases from J, with 23 bases between. This CDR3 reads CASSSLTGGWEQETQYF. The CDR3, as DNA: TGTGCCAGCAGCTCGCTAACGGGGGGCTGGGAGCAGGAGACCCAGTACTTC. The variable domain in full, with the rest retrieved from reference TRBV11-2 and TRBJ2-5, is EAGVAQSPRYKIIEKRQSVAFWCNPISGHATLYWYQQILGQGPKLLIQFQNNGVVDDSQLPKDRFSAERLKGVDSTLKIQPAKLEDSAVYLCASSSLTGGWEQETQYFGPGTRLLVL.

This chain links TRBV6-1 with TRBJ2-7; D not certain. The V gene lost 6 bases and the J gene lost 3 bases, with 9 bases spanning the gap. Per the germline V gene, CDR1 is MNHNS and CDR2 is SASEGT. This CDR3 has 12 amino acids. The CDR3 sequence is CASSPPGYEQYF. CDR3 coding DNA: TGTGCCAGCAGCCCGCCAGGCTACGAGCAGTACTTC.

The chain recombines TRBV9 with TRBJ2-1, with 7 bases aligning to TRBD1. Looked up from germline, CDR1 is SGDLS and CDR2 is YYNGEE. The trim removed 0 bases at V and 3 bases at J, leaving 6 bases unmatched. This CDR3 has 16 residues. DNA for the CDR3: TGTGCCAGCAGCGTAGGTGTGACAGGGATCTACAATGAGCAGTTCTTC. As protein: CASSVGVTGIYNEQFF.